This T cell receptor beta chain was captured by sequencing in a study of T cell responses to AZD1222 COVID-19 vaccine. Study results and caveats: Spike was spanned by vaccine-associated CD4 TCRs, which were dominant at 160-218 and 743-854. Targeting of unmutated variant regions was reportedly seen in nearly half of spike-specific TCRs.

This CDR3 is built from 19 residues. Germline CDR1 is SGDLS and CDR2 is YYNGEE. V shed 4 bases and J 8 bases; nucleotides not matched to a gene: 20. On this clone itself: Its antigen remains unidentified.

This table comes from immunoSEQ multiplex PCR, and its TCRdb copy is limited to in-frame clones, with some not included. Here the sample spans roughly 190,000 clones, roughly 92% being singletons. The rearrangement uses TRBV9 and TRBJ2-1, with TRBD2 matching over 11 bases. Sequenced material: peripheral blood, taken on day 0 of AZD1222 vaccination. This receptor was identified in an adult in good health. The CDR3 reads CASSMRVATSGGSGYEQFF. The CDR3 region has the DNA TGTGCCAGCAGCATGCGGGTGGCTACTAGCGGGGGCTCTGGATATGAGCAGTTCTTC.